These T cell receptor beta chains were read from a single sample in a study of CD8+CD57+ T cells in acquired aplastic anemia. One entry per CDR3 protein, called by TCRdb with MiXCR from the reads. This table holds a few hundred thousand distinct CDR3 sequences, approximately 35% found once. Input material: sorted CD4+, CD8+, or CD8+CD57+ T cells (not recorded which) from PBMCs. These receptors were taken from a human donor in good health, serving as a control. CDR3s include the opening cysteine and the closing phenylalanine or tryptophan. D genes are given only for firm matches. The listing skips clone size in some rows; elsewhere it reads once, few, many or a size class.

>many|TRBD1|TRBV11-2|TRBJ2-7|14
TGTGCCAGCAGCAAGCCGGGCCAGGGGGACGAGCAGTACTTC
CASSKPGQGDEQYF
>many|TRBD1|TRBV11-1|TRBJ2-7|16
TGTGCCAGCAGCTTAGCGAAGGGACAGGTGACCTACGAGCAGTACTTC
CASSLAKGQVTYEQYF
>NA|NA|TRBV20-1|TRBJ2-3|15
TGCAGTGCTTACCCCTTCGACGGCCCGCCAGATACGCAGTATTTT
CSAYPFDGPPDTQYF
>NA|TRBD1|TRBV4-1|TRBJ1-2|18
TGCGCCAGCAGCCAGGGGATAGCTCCGGGACAGTACTTCTATGGCTACACCTTC
CASSQGIAPGQYFYGYTF
>many|NA|TRBV15|TRBJ1-2|14
TGTGCCACCAGCCTACGCAACCCAGCCAGTGGCTACACCTTC
CATSLRNPASGYTF
>few|TRBD1|TRBV12-3/TRBV12-4|TRBJ2-1|16
TGTGCCAGCAGTTTAATCTATCAGGGGGCGAACAATGAGCAGTTCTTC
CASSLIYQGANNEQFF
>few|NA|TRBV12-3/TRBV12-4|TRBJ2-1|16
TGTGCCAGCAGTTTAGCGGGAATAAGCCCCTACAATGAGCAGTTCTTC
CASSLAGISPYNEQFF
>few|NA|TRBV18|TRBJ1-1|13
TGTGCCAGCTCACCACGAAGGGAAGTTGAAGCTTTCTTT
CASSPRREVEAFF
>many|NA|TRBV7-2|TRBJ2-1|11
TGTGCCAGCAGCTTAGCGAGTGAGCAGTTCTTC
CASSLASEQFF
>many|TRBD2|TRBV10-2|TRBJ2-1|18
TGCGCCAGCAGTGAGTCGACCCGCGGGAGGGCTACCTACAATGAGCAGTTCTTC
CASSESTRGRATYNEQFF
>NA|NA|TRBV2|TRBJ2-7|17
TGTGCCAGCACCAAAGTTTCAGGGCTGGCAGGGACCTACGAGCAGTACTTC
CASTKVSGLAGTYEQYF
>NA|NA|TRBV15|TRBJ1-3|14
TGTGCCACCAGCAGAGTAGGGGATGGAAACACCATATATTTT
CATSRVGDGNTIYF
>few|TRBD1|TRBV6-1|TRBJ2-7|15
TGTGCCAGCAGTGAAGAGACAGGGGTGACCTACGAGCAGTACTTC
CASSEETGVTYEQYF
>many|NA|TRBV12-3/TRBV12-4|TRBJ2-7|12
TGTGCCAGCCGTACTGGGGCTACGCAGCAGTACTTC
CASRTGATQQYF
>many|TRBD2|TRBV20-1|TRBJ2-7|15
TGCAGTGCTAGTGACACACTAGCGGGAGGCTACGAGCAGTACTTC
CSASDTLAGGYEQYF
>many|NA|TRBV20-1|TRBJ2-3|12
TGCAGTGCTAGAGAATTAGCTGATACGCAGTATTTT
CSARELADTQYF
>NA|TRBD2|TRBV27|TRBJ2-1|16
TGTGCCAGCAGTTTAAAGCCTAGCGGGATATACAATGAGCAGTTCTTC
CASSLKPSGIYNEQFF
>many|NA|TRBV2|TRBJ2-1|15
TGTGCCAGCAGTGCGGAATGGGGGCCTTACAATGAGCAGTTCTTC
CASSAEWGPYNEQFF
>NA|NA|TRBV5-1|TRBJ2-2|13
TGCGCCAGCAGCACGGGGGACCAAGTGGAGCTGTTTTTT
CASSTGDQVELFF
>once|NA|TRBV24-1|TRBJ1-1|13
TGTGCCACCAGTGACAGGAGGGGGACTGAAGCTTTCTTT
CATSDRRGTEAFF
>many|TRBD2|TRBV20-1|TRBJ2-3|13
TGCAGTGCTGAGCGGGAGGCATTATATACGCAGTATTTT
CSAEREALYTQYF
>NA|NA|TRBV7-9|TRBJ1-1|12
TGTGCCAGCAGCCAAATGAACACTGAAGCTTTCTTT
CASSQMNTEAFF
>many|NA|TRBV2|TRBJ1-2|15
TGTGCCAGCACCCGATCGGGGGGGGCTAACTATGGCTACACCTTC
CASTRSGGANYGYTF
>NA|TRBD1|TRBV9|TRBJ1-2|14
TGTGCCAGCAGCCGGACAGGGAGGGACTATGGCTACACCTTC
CASSRTGRDYGYTF
>NA|TRBD1|TRBV2|TRBJ1-1|14
TGTGCCAGCAGCCGGGACAGGGTGGGCACTGAAGCTTTCTTT
CASSRDRVGTEAFF
>many|TRBD1|TRBV7-8|TRBJ2-4|15
TGTGCCAGCAGCTTAGATTGGACAGGGGGGTACATTCAGTACTTC
CASSLDWTGGYIQYF
>few|NA|TRBV10-3|TRBJ2-3|12
TGTGCCATCAGTGAGTCGGCAGATACGCAGTATTTT
CAISESADTQYF
>many|NA|TRBV12-3/TRBV12-4|TRBJ1-6|11
TGTGCCAGCAGTTTAGGGACAAGTATCCACTTT
CASSLGTSIHF
>many|NA|TRBV12-3/TRBV12-4|TRBJ1-1|13
TGTGCCAGCAGTATTAAGGGGAACACTGAAGCTTTCTTT
CASSIKGNTEAFF
>few|NA|TRBV7-9|TRBJ2-2|16
TGTGCCAGCAGCTTTACGCTTCAGGGGATTACCGGGGAGCTGTTTTTT
CASSFTLQGITGELFF
>few|TRBD2|TRBV6-2/TRBV6-3|TRBJ2-1|14
TGTGCCAGCAGTTACTCGGGAGGGCCTCGGGAGCAGTTCTTC
CASSYSGGPREQFF
>NA|TRBD1|TRBV25-1|TRBJ1-4|15
TGTGCCAGCAGTGATATGACAGGGGGCGGTGAAAAACTGTTTTTT
CASSDMTGGGEKLFF
>few|NA|TRBV18|TRBJ1-2|14
TGTGCCAGCTCACCCACGAGGGACGATAATGGCTACACCTTC
CASSPTRDDNGYTF
>many|NA|TRBV19|TRBJ2-3|14
TGTGCCAGTAGTATAGGATCAGGCACAGATACGCAGTATTTT
CASSIGSGTDTQYF
>many|NA|TRBV13|TRBJ1-2|15
TGTGCCAGCAGCTTAGGCGACAGGATTGAGTATGGCTACACCTTC
CASSLGDRIEYGYTF
>NA|TRBD2|TRBV13|TRBJ2-3|18
TGTGCCAGCAGCCTATTCGGTCGAGCGGGGGGCTCCACAGATACGCAGTATTTT
CASSLFGRAGGSTDTQYF
>NA|NA|TRBV6-1|TRBJ1-1|13
TGTGCCAGCAGGTCCGGGGTTCTGACTGAAGCTTTCTTT
CASRSGVLTEAFF
>NA|NA|TRBV18|TRBJ1-4|13
TGTGCCAGCCAACGGGGGAACAATGAAAAACTGTTTTTT
CASQRGNNEKLFF
>many|NA|TRBV6-1|TRBJ2-7|14
TGTGCCAGCAGGGCGGATGGGTCAAGGTACGAGCAGTACTTC
CASRADGSRYEQYF
>NA|NA|TRBV10-3|TRBJ2-7|15
TGTGCCATCAGTGAGTTGGACAGTCTCATTTCCGAGCAGTACTTC
CAISELDSLISEQYF
>NA|NA|TRBV30|TRBJ1-2|12
TGTGCCTGGAGTGCACAGATTAATGGCTACACCTTC
CAWSAQINGYTF
>NA|NA|TRBV5-1|TRBJ1-2|13
TGCGCCAGCAGCTTGGGGCGCTTTGATGGCTACACCTTC
CASSLGRFDGYTF
>many|TRBD2|TRBV24-1|TRBJ2-1|16
TGTGCCACCAGTGACCAGGGACTAGCGCAAAACAATGAGCAGTTCTTC
CATSDQGLAQNNEQFF
>NA|TRBD1|TRBV6-1|TRBJ1-5|14
TGTGCCAGCACCCTATTTGGGACAGGCCAGCCCCAGCATTTT
CASTLFGTGQPQHF
>NA|NA|TRBV11-2|TRBJ1-5|17
TGTGCCAGCAGCTCCCTTAGAGGCGTTTATAGCAATCAGCCCCAGCATTTT
CASSSLRGVYSNQPQHF
>few|NA|TRBV15|TRBJ1-5|12
TGTGCCACCAGCAGGGATGTTCAGCCCCAGCATTTT
CATSRDVQPQHF
>NA|TRBD2|TRBV15|TRBJ2-3|16
TGTGCCACCAGCAGGGATGGACGGGGGGGCACAGATACGCAGTATTTT
CATSRDGRGGTDTQYF
>many|TRBD2|TRBV19|TRBJ2-1|13
TGTGCCAGTAAGAGACTAGCGGACAATGAGCAGTTCTTC
CASKRLADNEQFF
>many|NA|TRBV5-6|TRBJ1-2|14
TGTGCCAGCAGCTTTAATCAGGGGCTGTATGGCTACACCTTC
CASSFNQGLYGYTF
>few|NA|TRBV6-5|TRBJ1-2|9
TGTGCCAGCAGTTTTGGCTACACCTTC
CASSFGYTF
>many|NA|TRBV6-5|TRBJ2-7|15
TGTGCCAGCAGTTACCTTAGCGGTACCACCTACGAGCAGTACTTC
CASSYLSGTTYEQYF
>NA|TRBD2|TRBV3-1|TRBJ2-7|14
TGTGCCAGCAGCCTAGCGGGAGGGCATGGGGAGCAGTACTTC
CASSLAGGHGEQYF
>few|TRBD2|TRBV27|TRBJ2-1|15
TGTGCCAGCAAACCCGGGGCTAGCGGGGACAATGAGCAGTTCTTC
CASKPGASGDNEQFF
>many|NA|TRBV7-9|TRBJ1-2|15
TGTGCCAGCAGCCCCGGGACAAAACTAAACTATGGCTACACCTTC
CASSPGTKLNYGYTF